One T cell receptor beta chain is described in this entry. This record belongs to a study of T cell changes during pregnancy in multiple sclerosis. From germline, CDR1 is MNHEY and CDR2 SVGAGI. The CDR3 covers 15 residues. V gave up 5 bases and J gave up 3 bases, with 11 bases separating them. TCRdb keeps only in-frame clones here, not all; method: immunoSEQ multiplex PCR. The sample lists over 25,000 clones; approximately 90% were seen once. The genes are TRBV6-5 and TRBJ2-6; perhaps TRBD2 as D (7 bases). The starting material was CD8+ T cells from peripheral blood mononuclear cells, obtained after pregnancy. This TCR was sampled from a female donor with multiple sclerosis, enrolled in a pregnancy study. CDR3 sequence (DNA): TGTGCCAGCAGTCGGGGGGCAGTTGGGGCCAACGTCCTGACTTTC. This gives the protein CASSRGAVGANVLTF.